This T cell receptor (beta chain) was found in a study of cytomegalovirus exposure and HLA in healthy donors. General study findings and limits: Most of the CMV-associated TCR beta chains (in a later analysis) appeared to be HLA-restricted.

Use of 60 Vbeta and 13 Jbeta primers characterized the PCR. Measured with immunoSEQ multiplex PCR; TCRdb has only the in-frame clones, and not every one. The table has 100,000 to 120,000 clones, around 73% seen once. This clone was seen a single time. Its antigen remains unknown. The CDR3 extends over 16 amino acids. Germline V lookup: CDR1 SGHNT, CDR2 YENEEA. V lost 5 bases, J lost 6 bases, and 8 bases stayed unmatched. When sampled, the donors appeared nominally healthy, though they likely had unrecorded immune exposures. The receptor was isolated from a young woman in good health and CMV-seropositive. The sample was PBMCs. This rearrangement joins TRBV11-3 to TRBJ1-6; 9 nucleotides line up with TRBD1. The CDR3 nucleotides read TGTGCCAGCAGCGCCCGGACAGGGGAAAGTAATTCACCCCTCCACTTT. This gives the protein CASSARTGESNSPLHF.